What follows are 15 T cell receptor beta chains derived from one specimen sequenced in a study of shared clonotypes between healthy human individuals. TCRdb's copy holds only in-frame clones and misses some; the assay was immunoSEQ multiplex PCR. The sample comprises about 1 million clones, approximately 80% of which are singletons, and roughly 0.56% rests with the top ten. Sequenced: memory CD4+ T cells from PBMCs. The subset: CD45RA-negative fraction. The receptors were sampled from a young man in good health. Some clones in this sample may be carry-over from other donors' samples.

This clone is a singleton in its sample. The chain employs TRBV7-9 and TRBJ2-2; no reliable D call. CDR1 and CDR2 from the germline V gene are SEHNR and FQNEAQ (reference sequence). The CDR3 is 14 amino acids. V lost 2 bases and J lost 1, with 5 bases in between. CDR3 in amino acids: CASSLILNTGELFF. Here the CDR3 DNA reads TGTGCCAGCAGCTTAATCCTGAACACCGGGGAGCTGTTTTTT.

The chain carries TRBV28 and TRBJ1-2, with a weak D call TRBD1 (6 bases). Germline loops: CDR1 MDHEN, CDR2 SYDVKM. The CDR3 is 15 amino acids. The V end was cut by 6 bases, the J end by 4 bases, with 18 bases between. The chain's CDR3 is CASSPRGGRIYGYTF. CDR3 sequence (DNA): TGTGCCAGCAGCCCGAGGGGGGGGCGGATCTATGGCTACACCTTC.

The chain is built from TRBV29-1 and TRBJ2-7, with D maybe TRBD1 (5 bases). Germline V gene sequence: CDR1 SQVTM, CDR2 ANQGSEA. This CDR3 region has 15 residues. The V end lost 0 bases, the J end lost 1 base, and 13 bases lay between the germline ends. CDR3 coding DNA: TGCAGCGTTGAAGATCCGACAGAGACATCCTACGAGCAGTACTTC. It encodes CSVEDPTETSYEQYF.

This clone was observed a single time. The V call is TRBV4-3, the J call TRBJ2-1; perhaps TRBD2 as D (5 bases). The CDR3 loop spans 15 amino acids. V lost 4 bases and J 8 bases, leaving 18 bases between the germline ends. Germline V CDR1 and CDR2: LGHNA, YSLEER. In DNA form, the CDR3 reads TGCGCCAGCAGCCTAGGAAACGGGCTGAGGGATGAGCAGTTCTTC. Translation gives CASSLGNGLRDEQFF.

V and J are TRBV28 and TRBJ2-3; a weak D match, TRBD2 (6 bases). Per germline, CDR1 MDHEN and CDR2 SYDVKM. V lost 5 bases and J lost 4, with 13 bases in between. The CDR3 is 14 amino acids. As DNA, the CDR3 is TGTGCCAGCAGTCGAGGGTGGGGGGCAGATACGCAGTATTTT. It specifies CASSRGWGADTQYF.

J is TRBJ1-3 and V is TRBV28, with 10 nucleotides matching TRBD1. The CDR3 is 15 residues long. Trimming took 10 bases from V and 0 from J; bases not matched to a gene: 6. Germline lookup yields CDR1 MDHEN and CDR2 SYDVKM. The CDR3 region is CATKTGGNSGNTIYF. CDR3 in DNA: TGTGCCACTAAGACAGGGGGCAACTCTGGAAACACCATATATTTT.

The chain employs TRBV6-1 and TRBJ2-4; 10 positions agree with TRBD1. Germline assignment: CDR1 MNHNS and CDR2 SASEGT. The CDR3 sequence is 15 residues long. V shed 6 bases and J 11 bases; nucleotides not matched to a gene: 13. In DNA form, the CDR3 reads TGTGCCAGCAGAAAACCGGGACAGGGGACCCCGGTTCAGTACTTC. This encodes CASRKPGQGTPVQYF.

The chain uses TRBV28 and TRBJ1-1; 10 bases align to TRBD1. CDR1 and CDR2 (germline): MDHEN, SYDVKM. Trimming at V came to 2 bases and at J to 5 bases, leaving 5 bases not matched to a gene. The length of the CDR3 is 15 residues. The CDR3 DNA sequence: TGTGCCAGCAGTTTACGGACAGGGGGTATAACTGAAGCTTTCTTT. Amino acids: CASSLRTGGITEAFF.

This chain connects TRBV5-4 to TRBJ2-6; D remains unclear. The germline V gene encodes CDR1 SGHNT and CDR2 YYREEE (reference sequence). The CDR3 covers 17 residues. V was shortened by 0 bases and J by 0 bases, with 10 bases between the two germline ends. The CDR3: CASSLGLRSSGANVLTF. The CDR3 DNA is TGTGCCAGCAGCTTGGGCCTCAGGAGCTCTGGGGCCAACGTCCTGACTTTC. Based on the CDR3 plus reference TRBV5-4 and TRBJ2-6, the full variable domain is ETGVTQSPTHLIKTRGQQVTLRCSSQSGHNTVSWYQQALGQGPQFIFQYYREEENGRGNFPPRFSGLQFPNYSSELNVNALELDDSALYLCASSLGLRSSGANVLTFGAGSRLTVL.

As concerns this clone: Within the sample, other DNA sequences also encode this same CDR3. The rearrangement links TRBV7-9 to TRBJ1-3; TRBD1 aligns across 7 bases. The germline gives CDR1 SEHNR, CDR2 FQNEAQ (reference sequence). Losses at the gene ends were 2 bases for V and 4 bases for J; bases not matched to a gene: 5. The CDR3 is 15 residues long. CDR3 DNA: TGTGCCAGCAGCTTACGAGGGACAGCAGGAAACACCATATATTTT. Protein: CASSLRGTAGNTIYF. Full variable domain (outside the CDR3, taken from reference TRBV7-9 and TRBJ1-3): DTGVSQNPRHKITKRGQNVTFRCDPISEHNRLYWYRQTLGQGPEFLTYFQNEAQLEKSRLLSDRFSAERPKGSFSTLEIQRTEQGDSAMYLCASSLRGTAGNTIYFGEGSWLTVV.

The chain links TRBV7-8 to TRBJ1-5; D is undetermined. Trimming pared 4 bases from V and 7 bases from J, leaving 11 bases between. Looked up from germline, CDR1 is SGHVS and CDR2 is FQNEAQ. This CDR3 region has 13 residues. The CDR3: CASSSQSTQPQHF. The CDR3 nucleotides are TGTGCCAGCAGCTCCCAATCGACCCAGCCCCAGCATTTT.

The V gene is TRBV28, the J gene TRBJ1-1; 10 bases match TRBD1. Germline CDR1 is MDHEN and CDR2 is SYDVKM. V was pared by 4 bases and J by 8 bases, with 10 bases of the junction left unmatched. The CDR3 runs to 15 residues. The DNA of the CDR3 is TGTGCCAGCAGTTCAACGGGACAGGGGCGTTGGGAAGCTTTCTTT. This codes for CASSSTGQGRWEAFF. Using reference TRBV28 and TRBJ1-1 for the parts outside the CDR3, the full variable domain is DVKVTQSSRYLVKRTGEKVFLECVQDMDHENMFWYRQDPGLGLRLIYFSYDVKMKEKGDIPEGYSVSREKKERFSLILESASTNQTSMYLCASSSTGQGRWEAFFGQGTRLTVV.

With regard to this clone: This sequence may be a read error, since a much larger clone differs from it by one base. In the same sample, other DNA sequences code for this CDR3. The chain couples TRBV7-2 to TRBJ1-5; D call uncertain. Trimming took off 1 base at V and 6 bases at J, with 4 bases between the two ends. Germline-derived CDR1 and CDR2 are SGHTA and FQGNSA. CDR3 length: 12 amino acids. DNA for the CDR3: TGTGCCAGCAGCTTAGGGGGTCAGCCCCAGCATTTT. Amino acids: CASSLGGQPQHF.

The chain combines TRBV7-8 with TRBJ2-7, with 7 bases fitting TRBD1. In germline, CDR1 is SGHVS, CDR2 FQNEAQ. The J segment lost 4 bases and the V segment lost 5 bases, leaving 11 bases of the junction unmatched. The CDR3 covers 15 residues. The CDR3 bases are TGTGCCAGCAGCCGAAACAGGGGTTCATTATACGAGCAGTACTTC. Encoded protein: CASSRNRGSLYEQYF.

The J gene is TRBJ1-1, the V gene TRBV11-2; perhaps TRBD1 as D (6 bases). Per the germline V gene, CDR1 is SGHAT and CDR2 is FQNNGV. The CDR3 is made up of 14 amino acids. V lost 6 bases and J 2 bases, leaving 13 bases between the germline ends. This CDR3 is CASRAWGANTEAFF. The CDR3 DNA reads TGTGCCAGCAGGGCCTGGGGGGCAAACACTGAAGCTTTCTTT.